This passage covers 20 T cell receptor beta chains from one sample sequenced in a study of T-cell memory formation after mild COVID-19 (dated by TCRdb to the early 2020s). The method behind the library was 5' RACE. Sequencing was performed on an Illumina NovaSeq 6000. TCRdb ran its own pipeline on the public reads, namely fastp trimming at Q25 and MiXCR clone calling, and kept in-frame beta chains. Here each entry gathers all rows of one CDR3 protein and keeps the most common genes and DNA. This sample has around 470,000 distinct CDR3 sequences in its table, and roughly 20% of those were observed once. The ten biggest clones cover 8.4% of the sample. The source material was PBMCs or a T cell subset sorted from them (not recorded which). These TCRs come from an adult woman who had mild COVID-19 (a few samples of this study predate the infection). The sample titles of this study are shuffled in the database, so cell type and time point are left out; the donor was told from shared clones.

The CDR3 nucleotides read TGTGCCAGCGGCCGCCTCGGGGGGAATTCACCCCTCCACTTT. Its protein is CASGRLGGNSPLHF. V is TRBV11-2 and J is TRBJ1-6; tentatively, D is TRBD1 (5 bases). V was clipped by 8 bases and J by 7 bases, with 15 bases between them. Looked up from germline, CDR1 is SGHAT and CDR2 is FQNNGV. This CDR3 spans 14 amino acids.

This clonotype was detected ten times or more. The chain carries TRBV7-2 and TRBJ2-1; D could derive from TRBD1 or TRBD2 (5 bases each). Germline V gene data show CDR1 as SGHTA and CDR2 as FQGNSA. Trimming left V 1 base short and J 9 bases short, with 13 bases between. The CDR3 is 14 amino acids. The CDR3 DNA reads TGTGCCAGCAGCTTAGATCTGGGGGTTAGTGAGCAGTTCTTC. Encoded protein: CASSLDLGVSEQFF.

This clonotype was recorded many times. This chain connects TRBV5-1 to TRBJ2-3; 10 bases map to TRBD2. Trimming took 0 bases from V and 8 from J; bases not matched to a gene: 0. CDR3 length: 13 residues. CDR1 and CDR2 from the germline V gene are SGHRS and YFSETQ. DNA of the CDR3: TGCGCCAGCAGCTTGGGACTAGCGGGTACGCAGTATTTT. Translating gives CASSLGLAGTQYF.

This clonotype was seen more than once but under ten times. The V call is TRBV7-9, the J call TRBJ2-7; TRBD2 aligns across 7 bases. CDR1 is SEHNR, CDR2 FQNEAQ, per germline (reference sequence). This CDR3 region has 14 residues. Unmatched junction bases numbered 9, after V lost 5 bases and J lost 5 bases. CDR3: CASSPGTTPNEQYF. CDR3 bases: TGTGCCAGCAGCCCCGGGACTACCCCTAACGAGCAGTACTTC.

The chain employs TRBV5-1 and TRBJ2-3, with D tentatively TRBD2 (5 bases). The CDR3 contains 16 residues. Germline CDR1 and CDR2: SGHRS and YFSETQ. V dropped 0 bases and J dropped 0 bases, with 11 bases sitting between them. The CDR3 DNA follows: TGCGCCAGCAGCTTGGGAAGCGGTCCTAGCACAGATACGCAGTATTTT. Amino acid sequence: CASSLGSGPSTDTQYF.

The V call is TRBV7-2, the J call TRBJ2-5; 7 positions agree with TRBD2. The CDR3 totals 15 residues. Germline loops: CDR1 SGHTA, CDR2 FQGNSA. V lost 4 bases, J lost 5 bases, and 10 bases stayed unmatched. CDR3 region: CASSSPSGPGETQYF. In DNA, the CDR3 is TGTGCCAGCAGCTCACCTAGCGGTCCGGGGGAGACCCAGTACTTC.

V is TRBV12-3 or TRBV12-4 and J is TRBJ1-1; TRBD1 is a possible D gene (6 bases). This CDR3 spans 14 amino acids. Trimming left V 6 bases short and J 5 bases short, with 16 bases between. In DNA form, the CDR3 reads TGTGCCAGCAGCCGATCATACAGGGAGACTGAAGCTTTCTTT. Translation: CASSRSYRETEAFF.

A few counts support this clonotype. This sequence joins TRBV20-1 and TRBJ1-2; D is uncertain. The CDR3 loop spans 11 amino acids. Germline lookup yields CDR1 DFQATT and CDR2 SNEGSKA (reference sequence). V was pared by 3 bases and J by 13 bases, with 15 bases between. The CDR3 bases are TGCAGTGCTAGTATTGGGGAGCTCTCCACCTTC. Protein: CSASIGELSTF.

This sequence joins TRBV5-1 and TRBJ2-1; the match to TRBD2 covers 8 bases. The CDR3 has 13 amino acids. Per the germline V gene, CDR1 is SGHRS and CDR2 is YFSETQ. V was pared by 3 bases and J by 15 bases, with 11 bases of the junction left unmatched. CDR3 DNA: TGCGCCAGCAGCTCCCCCCCTAGCGGGCGGACGTTCTTC. Amino acids: CASSSPPSGRTFF.

This clonotype has a handful of counts. The chain is built from TRBV11-3 and TRBJ1-1; 8 bases agree with TRBD1. Looked up from germline, CDR1 is SGHNT and CDR2 is YENEEA. J was trimmed by 4 bases and V by 5 bases; bases with no gene match: 9. The CDR3 consists of 15 residues. The CDR3 DNA reads TGTGCCAGCAGCCCCCGCTTAGACAGGGGCACTGAAGCTTTCTTT. Encoded protein: CASSPRLDRGTEAFF.

This clonotype was seen a few times. This chain uses TRBV12-3 or TRBV12-4 with TRBJ2-7; TRBD2 matches 12 bases. This CDR3 comprises 14 residues. Trimming removed 5 bases from V and 7 bases from J; junction bases left unmatched: 6. In DNA form, the CDR3 reads TGTGCCAGCAGTCCTACGACTAGCGGGAGTGAGCAGTACTTC. This gives the protein CASSPTTSGSEQYF.

The V call is TRBV9, the J call TRBJ2-3; the match to TRBD2 covers 7 bases. CDR1 is SGDLS, CDR2 YYNGEE, per germline. The CDR3 is made up of 16 amino acids. Germline trimming cut 0 bases from V and 4 bases from J; bases unmatched to any gene: 8. The CDR3 sequence is CASSVASSGGADTQYF. In DNA form, the CDR3 reads TGTGCCAGCAGCGTAGCTTCTAGCGGAGGGGCAGATACGCAGTATTTT.

This clonotype was detected a few times. The gene calls are TRBV15 and TRBJ2-1; 7 nucleotides line up with TRBD1. Germline assignment: CDR1 LNHNV and CDR2 YYDKDF (reference sequence). This CDR3 region has 16 residues. With V trimmed by 6 bases and J by 4 bases, 12 bases remained unmatched. In nucleotides, the CDR3 is TGTGCCACCAGAGCCGGACAGGCGGATAGATACAATGAGCAGTTCTTC. Protein sequence: CATRAGQADRYNEQFF.

This clonotype has ten or more counts. This rearrangement joins TRBV20-1 to TRBJ2-5; 10 bases match TRBD2. There are 15 residues in the CDR3. Per germline, CDR1 DFQATT and CDR2 SNEGSKA (reference sequence). V shed 2 bases, J shed 3 bases, and the junction held 6 bases outside the gene matches. The CDR3 reads CSARRPGTSEETQYF. As DNA, the CDR3 is TGCAGTGCTAGACGACCCGGGACTAGCGAAGAGACCCAGTACTTC.

At least ten counts were recorded for this clonotype. This chain connects TRBV3-1 to TRBJ2-1; D remains ambiguous. CDR1 and CDR2 from the germline V gene are LGHDT and YNNKEL (reference sequence). The CDR3 length is 13 residues. Trimming pared 6 bases from V and 9 bases from J, leaving 15 bases between. This CDR3 is CASSKTIDGEQFF. CDR3 coding DNA: TGTGCCAGCAGTAAGACCATTGACGGTGAGCAGTTCTTC.

There are a few counts of this clonotype. The V call is TRBV19, the J call TRBJ2-3, with 7 positions matching TRBD2. This CDR3 region has 13 residues. J lost 1 base, V lost 7 bases, and 2 bases had no gene match. Germline values: CDR1 LNHDA, CDR2 SQIVND (reference sequence). The CDR3 nucleotides are TGTGCCAGTATGGCGGGAGGCACAGATACGCAGTATTTT. Its protein is CASMAGGTDTQYF.

This clonotype has only a few counts. V and J are TRBV20-1 and TRBJ2-7; D is possibly TRBD2 (5 bases). V lost 3 bases to trimming and J lost 2 bases, with 14 bases between them. CDR1 is DFQATT, CDR2 SNEGSKA, per germline (reference sequence). The CDR3 is made up of 14 amino acids. CDR3 nucleotides: TGCAGTGCTAGGTCCCCAACTAGTACCTACGAGCAGTACTTC. Translating gives CSARSPTSTYEQYF.

This clonotype turned up a few times. The chain joins TRBV6-5 to TRBJ2-1; 10 bases line up with TRBD2. J lost 9 bases, V lost 3 bases, and 14 bases had no gene match. Germline V lookup: CDR1 MNHEY, CDR2 SVGAGI. CDR3 length: 17 amino acids. The CDR3 sequence is CASSYRASGSVGAEQFF. The CDR3 DNA sequence: TGTGCCAGCAGTTATAGGGCTAGCGGGAGCGTAGGGGCTGAGCAGTTCTTC.

This clonotype turned up a few times. The chain has TRBV5-1 and TRBJ1-4; TRBD1 matches at 7 bases. Germline CDR1 and CDR2: SGHRS and YFSETQ. The CDR3 is 17 amino acids. V was pared by 4 bases and J by 8 bases, with 17 bases of the junction left unmatched. The CDR3 sequence is CASSGALTQGVKEKLFF. DNA of the CDR3: TGCGCCAGCAGCGGAGCCTTGACCCAGGGGGTTAAAGAAAAACTGTTTTTT.

This sequence joins TRBV4-3 and TRBJ2-7; weak D call: TRBD1 (6 bases). CDR3 size: 16 residues. The V and J ends lost 3 bases and 2 bases respectively, with 17 bases between them. CDR1 is LGHNA, CDR2 YSLEER, per germline. CDR3 amino acids: CASSHARDTGPYEQYF. The CDR3 coding sequence is TGCGCCAGCAGCCATGCCCGGGACACCGGTCCCTACGAGCAGTACTTC.